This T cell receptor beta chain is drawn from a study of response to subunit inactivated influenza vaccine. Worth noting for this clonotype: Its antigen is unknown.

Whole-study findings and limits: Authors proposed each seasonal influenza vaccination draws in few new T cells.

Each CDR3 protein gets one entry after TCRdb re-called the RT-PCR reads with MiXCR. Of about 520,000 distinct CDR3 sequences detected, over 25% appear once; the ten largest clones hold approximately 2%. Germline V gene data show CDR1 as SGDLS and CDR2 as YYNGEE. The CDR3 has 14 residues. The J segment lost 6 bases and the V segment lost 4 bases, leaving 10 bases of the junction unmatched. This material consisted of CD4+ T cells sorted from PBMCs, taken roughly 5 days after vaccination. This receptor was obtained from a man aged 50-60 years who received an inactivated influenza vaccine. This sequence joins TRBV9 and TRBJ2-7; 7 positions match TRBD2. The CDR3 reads CASSLSSGPGEQYF. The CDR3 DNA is TGTGCCAGCAGCCTATCTAGCGGTCCTGGCGAGCAGTACTTC.